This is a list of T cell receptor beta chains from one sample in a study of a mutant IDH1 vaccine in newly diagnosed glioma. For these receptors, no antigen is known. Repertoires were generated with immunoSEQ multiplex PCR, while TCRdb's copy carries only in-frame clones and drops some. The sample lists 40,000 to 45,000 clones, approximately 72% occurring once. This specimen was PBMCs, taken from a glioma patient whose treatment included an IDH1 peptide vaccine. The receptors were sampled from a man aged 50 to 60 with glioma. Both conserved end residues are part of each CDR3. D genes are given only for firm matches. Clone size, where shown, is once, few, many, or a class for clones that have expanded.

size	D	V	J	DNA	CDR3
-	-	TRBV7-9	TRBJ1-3	TGTGCAGCACGGCAGGGGCCCCACTCTGGAAACACCATATATTTT	CAARQGPHSGNTIYF
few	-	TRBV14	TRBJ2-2	TGTGCCAGCAGCCAATACTTCGGGGCCACCGGGGAGCTGTTTTTT	CASSQYFGATGELFF
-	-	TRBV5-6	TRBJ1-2	TGTGCCAGCAGCGATGAGAGGGGAGGAGGCTACACCTTC	CASSDERGGGYTF
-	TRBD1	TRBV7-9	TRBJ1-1	TGTGCCAGCAGTCCCAGGACAGGGCTGAACACTGAAGCTTTCTTT	CASSPRTGLNTEAFF
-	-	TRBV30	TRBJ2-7	TGTGCCTGGAGTGTACAACGGGGGTGGTACGAGCAGTACTTC	CAWSVQRGWYEQYF
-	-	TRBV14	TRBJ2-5	TGTGCCAGCAGACCGACAGCCCAAGAGACCCAGTACTTC	CASRPTAQETQYF
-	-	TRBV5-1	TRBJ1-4	TGCGCCAGCAGCTTGACAGGGCTAACTAATGAAAAACTGTTTTTT	CASSLTGLTNEKLFF
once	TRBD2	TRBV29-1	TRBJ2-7	TGCAGCGTTGAAAAGAGACTAGCGGGGACCACCTATTCCTACGAGCAGTACTTC	CSVEKRLAGTTYSYEQYF
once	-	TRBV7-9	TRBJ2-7	TGTGCCAGCAGCTTAGCCCAAGCTCCTGGGGAGCAGTACTTC	CASSLAQAPGEQYF
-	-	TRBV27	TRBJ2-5	TGTGCCAGCAGTTTATCGTATGAAGCCGACCGATCGAGGGAGACCCAGTACTTC	CASSLSYEADRSRETQYF
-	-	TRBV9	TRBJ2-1	TGTGCCAGCAGCGCCATACTAGGCGCGGATGAGCAGTTCTTC	CASSAILGADEQFF
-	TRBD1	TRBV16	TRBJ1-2	TGTGCCAGCAGCCGAAAGACAGGGGGCGCCGGGTCCAACTATGGCTACACCTTC	CASSRKTGGAGSNYGYTF
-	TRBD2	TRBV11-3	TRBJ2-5	TGTGCCAGCAGCTCGGGGACTAGCGGGGCTCCTAGAGAGACCCAGTACTTC	CASSSGTSGAPRETQYF
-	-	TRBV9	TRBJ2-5	TGTGCCAGCAGCGCACAGTTGGGTGCAGAGACCCAGTACTTC	CASSAQLGAETQYF
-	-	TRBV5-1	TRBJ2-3	TGCGCCAGCAGCCAATCCTCTAGCACAGATACGCAGTATTTT	CASSQSSSTDTQYF
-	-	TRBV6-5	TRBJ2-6	TGTGCCAGCAAGCGTAGTGGCTCTGGGGCCAACGTCCTGACTTTC	CASKRSGSGANVLTF
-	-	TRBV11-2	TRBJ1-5	TGTGCCAGCAGCTTAGTGGAAGGAGACAATCAGCCCCAGCATTTT	CASSLVEGDNQPQHF
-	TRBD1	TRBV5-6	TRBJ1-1	TGTGCCAGCAGCTTGGAGGGACAGGTCTACACTGAAGCTTTCTTT	CASSLEGQVYTEAFF
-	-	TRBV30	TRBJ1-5	TGTGCCTGGACACACCCCGGGGGAGATAGCAATCAGCCCCAGCATTTT	CAWTHPGGDSNQPQHF
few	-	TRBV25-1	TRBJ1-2	TGTGCCAGCAGTGAATATATTCGAGGGGGTGGCTACACCTTC	CASSEYIRGGGYTF
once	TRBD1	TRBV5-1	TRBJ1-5	TGCGCCAGCAGCTCCGGGACAGGGTTTAATCAGCCCCAGCATTTT	CASSSGTGFNQPQHF
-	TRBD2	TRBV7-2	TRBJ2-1	TGTGCCAGCACCCCGGGACTAGCGGGTTTTGAGCAGTTCTTC	CASTPGLAGFEQFF
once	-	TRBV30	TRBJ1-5	TGTGCCTGGATGGGCAGAAAAGGTCAGCCCCAGCATTTT	CAWMGRKGQPQHF
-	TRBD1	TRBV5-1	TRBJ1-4	TGCGCCAGCAGCCTCCAGGGGGGGACTAATGAAAAACTGTTTTTT	CASSLQGGTNEKLFF
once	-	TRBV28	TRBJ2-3	TGTGCCAGCAGTTTAGGGGCCACAGATACGCAGTATTTT	CASSLGATDTQYF
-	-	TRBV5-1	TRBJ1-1	TGCGCCAGCAGCGCCGGGACATTGAACACTGAAGCTTTCTTT	CASSAGTLNTEAFF
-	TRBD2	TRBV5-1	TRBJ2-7	TGCGCCAGCAGCCGACTAGCGGGGGAATACGAGCAGTACTTC	CASSRLAGEYEQYF
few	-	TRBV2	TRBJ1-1	TGTGCCACCTTAGGGGACACTGAAGCTTTCTTT	CATLGDTEAFF
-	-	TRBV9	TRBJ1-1	TGTGCCAGCAGCGAGCGGCCGAACACTGAAGCTTTCTTT	CASSERPNTEAFF
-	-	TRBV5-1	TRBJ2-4	TGCGCCAGCAGCTTGGACGCAGGCACGGTCGGGGCCAAAAACATTCAGTACTTC	CASSLDAGTVGAKNIQYF
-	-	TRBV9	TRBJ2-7	TGTGCCAGCAGCGTTGCAGGGGCGCTCAACGAGCAGTACTTC	CASSVAGALNEQYF
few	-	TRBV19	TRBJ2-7	TGTGCCAGTAGTCAGTCTGGGAGGTACGAGCAGTACTTC	CASSQSGRYEQYF
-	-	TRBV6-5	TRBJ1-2	TGTGCCAGCAGTTCTGTCACCGCGGGGACCGGCTACACCTTC	CASSSVTAGTGYTF
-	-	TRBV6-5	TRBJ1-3	TGTGCCAGCAGTTCGGGACGGACCTCTGGAAACACCATATATTTT	CASSSGRTSGNTIYF
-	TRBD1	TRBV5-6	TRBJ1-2	TGTGCCAGCAGCCTTGGACAGGGGGCAGGCTACACCTTC	CASSLGQGAGYTF
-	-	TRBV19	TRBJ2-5	TGTGCCAGTAGTATAGCGGGCAACGGAGAGACCCAGTACTTC	CASSIAGNGETQYF
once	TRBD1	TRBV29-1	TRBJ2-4	TGCAGCGTTGAAGATCAGGGGACAGGGAAAAACATTCAGTACTTC	CSVEDQGTGKNIQYF
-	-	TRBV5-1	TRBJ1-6	TGCGCCAGCAGCTTGACCTACACGGGCAACTCCTATAATTCACCCCTCCACTTT	CASSLTYTGNSYNSPLHF
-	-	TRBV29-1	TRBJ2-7	TGCAGCGTTCGGACGGATCTGGAGCAGTACTTC	CSVRTDLEQYF
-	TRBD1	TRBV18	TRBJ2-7	TGTGCCAGTTTTACTGGACAGGGGGATTCCGAGCAGTACTTC	CASFTGQGDSEQYF
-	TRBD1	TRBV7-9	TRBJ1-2	TGTGCCACTCGGGGGGACAGAGAGAAGATTAACTATGGCTACACCTTC	CATRGDREKINYGYTF
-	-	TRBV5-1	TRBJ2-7	TGCGCCAGCAGCCCCAGAGACAGTTCCCCTTCCTCCTACGAGCAGTACTTC	CASSPRDSSPSSYEQYF
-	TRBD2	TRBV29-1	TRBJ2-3	TGCAGCGTTGAAGATTGGCTAGCGGGGGCTAGCACAGATACGCAGTATTTT	CSVEDWLAGASTDTQYF
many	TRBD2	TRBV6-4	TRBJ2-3	TGTGCCAGCAGTGAGGCCGCGGGGGGTTCCACAGATACGCAGTATTTT	CASSEAAGGSTDTQYF
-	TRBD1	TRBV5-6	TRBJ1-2	TGTGCCAGCAGCAATACAGGGGGAGACTATGGCTACACCTTC	CASSNTGGDYGYTF
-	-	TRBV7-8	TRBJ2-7	TGTGCCAGCAGCTTAGCGTACAGGGCGGGGGAGCAGTACTTC	CASSLAYRAGEQYF
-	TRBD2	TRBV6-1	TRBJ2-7	TGTGCCAGCAGTGCCGGGACTAGCGAGCAGTACTTC	CASSAGTSEQYF
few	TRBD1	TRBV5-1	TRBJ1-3	TGCGCCAGCACACCGGGACAGGGGGCATCTGGAAACACCATATATTTT	CASTPGQGASGNTIYF
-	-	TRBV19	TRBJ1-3	TGTGCCAGTAGTATAGCCCAGGGTTCTGGAAACACCATATATTTT	CASSIAQGSGNTIYF
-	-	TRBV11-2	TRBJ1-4	TGTGCCAGCAGCTTAGTTTTTGGTGAAAAACTGTTTTTT	CASSLVFGEKLFF
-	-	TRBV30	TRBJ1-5	TGTGCCTGGAGCGGGGTAGGACAGCCCCAGCATTTT	CAWSGVGQPQHF
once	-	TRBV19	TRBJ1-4	TGTGCCAGTAGTATACGAGGTATCGCTTTTGTTGAAAAACTGTTTTTT	CASSIRGIAFVEKLFF
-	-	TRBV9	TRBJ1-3	TGTGCCAGCAGCGTAGATGATACCTCTGGAAACACCATATATTTT	CASSVDDTSGNTIYF
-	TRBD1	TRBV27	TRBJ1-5	TGTGCCAGCAGCCCGGACAGGGGGAATCAGCCCCAGCATTTT	CASSPDRGNQPQHF
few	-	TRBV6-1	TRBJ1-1	TGTGCCAGCAGGGCTCTCGACTCCAAGAACACTGAAGCTTTCTTT	CASRALDSKNTEAFF
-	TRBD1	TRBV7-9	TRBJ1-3	TGTGCCAGTAACCGGGACAGCTCTGGAAACACCATATATTTT	CASNRDSSGNTIYF
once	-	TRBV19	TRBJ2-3	TGTGCCACCGGGGGGGGACAGGGATTGGCCACAGATACGCAGTATTTT	CATGGGQGLATDTQYF
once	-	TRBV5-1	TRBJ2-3	TGCGCCAGCAGCTTCGACGGGACAGATACGCAGTATTTT	CASSFDGTDTQYF
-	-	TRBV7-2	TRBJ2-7	TGTGCCAGCAGCTCCCCCCGGATTAGATACGAGCAGTACTTC	CASSSPRIRYEQYF
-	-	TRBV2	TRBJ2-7	TGTGCCAGCAGGGATGGGTGGACAGCCCGCACCTACGAGCAGTACTTC	CASRDGWTARTYEQYF